This record looks at one T cell receptor beta chain sequence and its context. Cohorts were determined from participant-reported clinical history. Germline CDR1 MDHEN, CDR2 SYDVKM. Deletions cut 7 bases from V and 8 bases from J, with 21 bases between. The CDR3 has 15 residues. The data were taken from a study of blood T cell repertoires in COVID-19. Sequenced by immunoSEQ multiplex PCR; TCRdb stores in-frame clones only, minus some. The data show about 270,000 clones, with approximately 90% seen just once and roughly 2% held by the top ten. Input material: PBMCs or T cells enriched from blood (not recorded which). The chain couples TRBV28 to TRBJ1-5; weak D call: TRBD1 (5 bases). This TCR derives from a woman aged 55-69 years in a cohort exposed to, infected with or recovered from COVID-19 (not recorded which). CDR3 region: CASTFFLGGSKPQHF. For the CDR3, the DNA is TGTGCCAGCACCTTCTTTCTGGGGGGGTCAAAGCCCCAGCATTTT.